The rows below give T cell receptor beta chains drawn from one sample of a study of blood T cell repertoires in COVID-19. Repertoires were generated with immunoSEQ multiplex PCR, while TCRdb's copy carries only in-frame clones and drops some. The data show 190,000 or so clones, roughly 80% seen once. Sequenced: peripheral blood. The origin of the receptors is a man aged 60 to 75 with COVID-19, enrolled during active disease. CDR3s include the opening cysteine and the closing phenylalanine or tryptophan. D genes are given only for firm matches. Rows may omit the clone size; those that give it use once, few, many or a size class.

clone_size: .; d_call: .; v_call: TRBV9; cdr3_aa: CASRDRSGANVLTF
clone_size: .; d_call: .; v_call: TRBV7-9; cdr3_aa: CASSLNGIATNEKLFF
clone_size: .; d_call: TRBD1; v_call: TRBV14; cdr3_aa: CASSQDLGTGHSPLHF
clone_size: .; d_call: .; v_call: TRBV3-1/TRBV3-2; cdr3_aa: CASSQVQNTGELFF
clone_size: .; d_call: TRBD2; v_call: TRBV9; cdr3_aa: CASSARGGGETGELFF
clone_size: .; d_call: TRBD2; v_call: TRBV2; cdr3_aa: CASSSGGLASSYEQYF
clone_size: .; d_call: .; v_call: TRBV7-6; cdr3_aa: CASSLDRVAARGYNEQFF
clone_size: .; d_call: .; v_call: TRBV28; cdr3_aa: CASSRPGLNYGYTF
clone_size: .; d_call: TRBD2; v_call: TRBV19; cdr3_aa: CASTWGAGDTDTQYF
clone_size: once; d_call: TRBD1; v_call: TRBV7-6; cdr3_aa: CASSSRTGRVSGNTIYF
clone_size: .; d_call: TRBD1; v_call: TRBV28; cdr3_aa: CASSKETGKTFF
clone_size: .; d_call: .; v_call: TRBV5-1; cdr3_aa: CASSLGAKGDTDTQYF
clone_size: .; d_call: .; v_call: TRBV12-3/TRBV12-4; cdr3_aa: CASTKARVQPQHF
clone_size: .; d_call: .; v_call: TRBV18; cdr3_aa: CASSRGLGLNEQFF
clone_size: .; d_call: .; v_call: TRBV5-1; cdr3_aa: CASSQTGDFNYGYTF
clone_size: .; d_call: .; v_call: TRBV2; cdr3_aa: CASSPDGPGDF
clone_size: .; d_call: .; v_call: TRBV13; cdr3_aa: CASSLFGVGQPQHF
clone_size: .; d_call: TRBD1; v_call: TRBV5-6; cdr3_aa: CASSWGQGFNEQYF
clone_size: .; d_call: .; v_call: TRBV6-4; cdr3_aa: CASSAPLRAGIYSNQPQHF
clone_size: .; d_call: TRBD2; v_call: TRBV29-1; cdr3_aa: CSVELAGLYTDTQYF
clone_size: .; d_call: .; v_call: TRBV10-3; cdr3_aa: CAITQGLNQPQHF
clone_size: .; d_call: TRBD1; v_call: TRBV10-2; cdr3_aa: CASSEPGQANNEQFF
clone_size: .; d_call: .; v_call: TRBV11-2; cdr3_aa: CASSLGGGNNSPLHF
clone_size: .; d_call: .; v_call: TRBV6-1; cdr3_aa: CASSEAGHNTEAFF
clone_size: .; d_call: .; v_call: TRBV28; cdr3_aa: CASSHLADSSTDTQYF
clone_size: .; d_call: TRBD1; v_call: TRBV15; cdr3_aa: CATSRAMTGVYEQYF
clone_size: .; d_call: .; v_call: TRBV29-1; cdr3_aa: CSVAWQGTGTEAFF
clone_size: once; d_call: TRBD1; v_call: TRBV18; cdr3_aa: CASSPQQGRDSGNTIYF
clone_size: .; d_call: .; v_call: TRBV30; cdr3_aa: CACQPGGSPLHF
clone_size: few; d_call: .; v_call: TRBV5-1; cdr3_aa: CASSLGAGLGEKLFF
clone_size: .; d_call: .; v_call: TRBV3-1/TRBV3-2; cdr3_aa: CASSQGSRTGNTIYF
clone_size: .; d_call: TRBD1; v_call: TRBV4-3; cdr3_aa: CASSQGLQGAYSGANVLTF
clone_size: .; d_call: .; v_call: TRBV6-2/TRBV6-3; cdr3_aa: CASSYRGTTFF
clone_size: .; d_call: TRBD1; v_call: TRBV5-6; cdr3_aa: CASSPGDSRGSSPLHF
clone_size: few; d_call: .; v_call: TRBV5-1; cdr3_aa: CASSSGQVNTEAFF
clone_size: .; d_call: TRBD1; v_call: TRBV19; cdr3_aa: CATGQANYGYTF
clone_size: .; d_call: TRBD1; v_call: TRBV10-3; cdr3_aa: CAITGQGANTGELFF
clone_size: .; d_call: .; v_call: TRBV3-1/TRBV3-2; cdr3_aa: CASSQAGANSPLHF
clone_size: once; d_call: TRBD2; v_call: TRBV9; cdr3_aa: CASSDLAVTSTDTQYF